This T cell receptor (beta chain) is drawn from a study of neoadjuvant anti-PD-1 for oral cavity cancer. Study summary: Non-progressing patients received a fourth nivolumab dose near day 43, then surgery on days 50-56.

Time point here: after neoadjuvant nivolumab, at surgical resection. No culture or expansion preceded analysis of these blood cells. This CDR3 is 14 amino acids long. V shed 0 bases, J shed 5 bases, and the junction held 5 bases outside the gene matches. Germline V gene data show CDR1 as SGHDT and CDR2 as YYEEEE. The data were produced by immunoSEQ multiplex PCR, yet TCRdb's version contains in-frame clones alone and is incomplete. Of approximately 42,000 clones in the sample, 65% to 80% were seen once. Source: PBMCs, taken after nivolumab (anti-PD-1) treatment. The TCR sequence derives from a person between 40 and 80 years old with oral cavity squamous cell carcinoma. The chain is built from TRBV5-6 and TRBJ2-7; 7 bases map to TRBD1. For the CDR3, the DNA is TGTGCCAGCAGCTTGGTAGACAGGGATGACGAGCAGTACTTC. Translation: CASSLVDRDDEQYF.